Listed here are 18 T cell receptor beta chains from one sample, sequenced in a study of blood T cell repertoires in COVID-19. Assay used: immunoSEQ multiplex PCR; TCRdb lists only in-frame clones, some missing. This repertoire shows about 170,000 clones, approximately 90% found once; its top ten account for under 30%. Sequencing input: peripheral blood. Receptors originate from a man in his sixties with acute or convalescent COVID-19.

This clone was observed once. This chain joins TRBV5-6 and TRBJ2-5; 7 positions match TRBD2. This CDR3 comprises 16 residues. From germline, CDR1 is SGHDT and CDR2 YYEEEE. The junction had 13 bases not matched to a gene; V was cut back by 4 bases and J by 4 bases. The CDR3 here is CASSPREGDVAETQYF. CDR3 coding DNA: TGTGCCAGCAGCCCCAGGGAGGGTGACGTGGCAGAGACCCAGTACTTC.

The chain employs TRBV5-1 and TRBJ2-7; TRBD2 matches 7 bases. Unmatched junction bases numbered 11, after V lost 4 bases and J lost 7 bases. The V gene's germline CDR1 is SGHRS and CDR2 YFSETQ. This CDR3 comprises 14 residues. The CDR3 coding sequence is TGCGCCAGCAGCCCCGGGGAGGGTGAGGCTGAGCAGTACTTC. Its translation: CASSPGEGEAEQYF. Using reference TRBV5-1 and TRBJ2-7 for the parts outside the CDR3, the full variable domain is KAGVTQTPRYLIKTRGQQVTLSCSPISGHRSVSWYQQTPGQGLQFLFEYFSETQRNKGNFPGRFSGRQFSNSRSEMNVSTLELGDSALYLCASSPGEGEAEQYFGPGTRLTVT.

The chain has TRBV10-1 and TRBJ2-3; 14 bases are a match to TRBD2. Germline-derived CDR1 and CDR2 are WNHNN and SYGVQD (reference sequence). The length of the CDR3 is 19 residues. The junction had 10 bases not matched to a gene; V was cut back by 3 bases and J by 2 bases. CDR3: CASSDAGTSGGGNTDTQYF. CDR3 DNA: TGCGCCAGCAGTGATGCCGGGACTAGCGGGGGAGGAAACACAGATACGCAGTATTTT.

V is TRBV6-5 and J is TRBJ2-6; 8 nucleotides agree with TRBD1. The CDR3 consists of 15 residues. Trimming took 6 bases from V and 3 from J; bases not matched to a gene: 4. The V gene's germline CDR1 is MNHEY and CDR2 SVGAGI. The CDR3 nucleotides are TGTGCCAGCAGGGTGGGGACAGGTGGGGCCAACGTCCTGACTTTC. It codes for CASRVGTGGANVLTF.

The CDR3 loop is CASNQAASYNEQFF. The CDR3 DNA sequence: TGTGCCAGTAACCAAGCGGCGTCCTACAATGAGCAGTTCTTC. J is TRBJ2-1 and V is TRBV19, with D maybe TRBD2 (5 bases). Trimming removed 7 bases from V and 1 base from J, with 11 bases in between. This CDR3 is built from 14 residues. The germline CDR1 and CDR2 sequences are LNHDA and SQIVND (reference sequence).

As for this clone: Other DNA variants within this sample encode the same CDR3. CDR3 loop: CASSQDRDQPQHF. The CDR3 DNA reads TGTGCCAGCAGCCAGGACAGAGATCAGCCCCAGCATTTT. The chain has TRBV3-1 (or the pseudogene TRBV3-2) and TRBJ1-5, with D possibly being TRBD1 (6 bases). Per germline, CDR1 LGHDT and CDR2 YNNKEL (reference sequence). The CDR3 has 13 amino acids. V was shortened by 3 bases and J by 5 bases, with 8 bases between the two germline ends.

The chain is built from TRBV24-1 and TRBJ2-5, with 8 bases that match TRBD1. Germline V lookup: CDR1 KGHDR, CDR2 SFDVKD. This CDR3 has 16 residues. J lost 3 bases, V lost 1 base, and 6 bases had no gene match. CDR3 bases: TGTGCCACCAGTGATTTTAACAGGGGGTATGAAGAGACCCAGTACTTC. Protein: CATSDFNRGYEETQYF.

The chain combines TRBV6-5 with TRBJ2-2; 7 bases align to TRBD1. The CDR3 contains 15 residues. Germline values: CDR1 MNHEY, CDR2 SVGAGI. The J segment lost 0 bases and the V segment lost 5 bases, leaving 3 bases of the junction unmatched. The CDR3 here is CASSHGTANTGELFF. In DNA form, the CDR3 reads TGTGCCAGCAGTCACGGGACAGCGAACACCGGGGAGCTGTTTTTT.

The V call is TRBV6-5, the J call TRBJ1-2; D gene ambiguous. The CDR3 has 12 amino acids. Germline CDR1 is MNHEY and CDR2 is SVGAGI. The V gene lost 7 bases and the J gene lost 3 bases, with 9 bases spanning the gap. This CDR3 is CASTSGYYGYTF. The CDR3, as DNA: TGTGCCAGCACCAGCGGGTACTATGGCTACACCTTC.

The V gene is TRBV27, the J gene TRBJ1-5; the match to TRBD1 covers 12 bases. The V segment lost 1 base and the J segment 6 bases; nucleotides outside the gene matches: 10. Germline V gene sequence: CDR1 MNHEY, CDR2 SMNVEV (reference sequence). The CDR3 loop spans 18 amino acids. The DNA of the CDR3 is TGTGCCAGCAGTTTATATGCCGGGACAGGGGGCATCAGTCAGCCCCAGCATTTT. Translated: CASSLYAGTGGISQPQHF.

This chain uses TRBV19 with TRBJ1-2; D not resolved. This CDR3 spans 13 amino acids. CDR1 is LNHDA and CDR2 is SQIVND in the germline V gene (reference sequence). The V end lost 5 bases, the J end lost 4 bases, and 11 bases lay between the germline ends. The CDR3 DNA reads as TGTGCCAGTAGTGCGACATCGACCTATGGCTACACCTTC. Its translation: CASSATSTYGYTF.

The chain employs TRBV6-5 and TRBJ2-1; 8 nucleotides line up with TRBD2. V lost 6 bases to trimming and J lost 5 bases; unmatched junction nucleotides: 9. This CDR3 region has 15 residues. CDR1 and CDR2 from the germline V gene are MNHEY and SVGAGI. The CDR3 coding sequence is TGTGCCAGCAGCCTAGCCGGGGGGGCCCACAATGAGCAGTTCTTC. This encodes CASSLAGGAHNEQFF.

The chain joins TRBV6-1 to TRBJ2-7, with TRBD1 matching over 10 bases. The V segment lost 2 bases and the J segment 4 bases; nucleotides outside the gene matches: 5. This CDR3 has 15 amino acids. The germline CDR1 and CDR2 sequences are MNHNS and SASEGT. The CDR3 DNA reads as TGTGCCAGCAGTGAAAATGACAGGGGGCCTTACGAGCAGTACTTC. Translating gives CASSENDRGPYEQYF.

This chain uses TRBV13 with TRBJ2-3; 10 nucleotides align to TRBD1. Germline loops: CDR1 PRHDT, CDR2 FYEKMQ (reference sequence). The J segment lost 6 bases and the V segment lost 0 bases, leaving 0 bases of the junction unmatched. The CDR3 loop spans 14 amino acids. The CDR3 DNA reads as TGTGCCAGCAGCTTAGGGGACAGGGGGGATACGCAGTATTTT. It codes for CASSLGDRGDTQYF.

The genes are TRBV27 and TRBJ2-3; 13 nucleotides match TRBD2. CDR1 and CDR2 from the germline V gene are MNHEY and SMNVEV (reference sequence). This CDR3 spans 16 amino acids. Trimming cost V 8 bases and J 5 bases; bases outside gene matches: 10. CDR3 in amino acids: CASRGLAGVSGDTQYF. For the CDR3, the DNA is TGTGCCAGCCGAGGACTAGCGGGAGTCTCTGGAGATACGCAGTATTTT.

V usage is TRBV7-3 and J usage is TRBJ2-3, with a possible D match to TRBD1 (6 bases). The CDR3 is 15 amino acids. Trimming took 2 bases from V and 5 from J, leaving 14 bases between them. Germline V gene lookup returns CDR1 SGHTA and CDR2 FQGTGA. The CDR3 region has the DNA TGTGCCAGCAGCTTAGGACAGCGTCAAGGAGATACGCAGTATTTT. As protein: CASSLGQRQGDTQYF.

The rearrangement joins TRBV20-1 to TRBJ2-7, with D tentatively TRBD1 (6 bases). Germline V gene lookup returns CDR1 DFQATT and CDR2 SNEGSKA (reference sequence). CDR3 size: 11 residues. Trimming cost V 6 bases and J 12 bases, with 18 bases left between them. The CDR3 reads CSAGGPQDPYF. The CDR3 region has the DNA TGCAGTGCAGGGGGACCCCAAGATCCGTACTTC.

The genes are TRBV4-2 and TRBJ2-1; 7 bases fit TRBD1. The V segment lost 0 bases and the J segment 4 bases; nucleotides outside the gene matches: 6. This CDR3 is built from 16 residues. Germline V gives CDR1 LGHNA, CDR2 YNFKEQ. CDR3 loop: CASSQDRGHSYNEQFF. In DNA form, the CDR3 reads TGTGCCAGCAGCCAAGATAGGGGGCACTCGTACAATGAGCAGTTCTTC.